This T cell receptor (beta chain) appears in the sequencing data of a study of blood T cell repertoires in COVID-19. TCRdb's copy holds only in-frame clones and misses some; the assay was immunoSEQ multiplex PCR. The top ten hold roughly 5.2% of the sample, which has 250,000 to 400,000 clones, roughly 89% seen once. From germline, CDR1 is SGHTA and CDR2 FQGNSA. Trimming cost V 5 bases and J 5 bases, with 27 bases left between them. The CDR3 sequence is 19 residues long. Sequenced sample: PBMCs or T cells enriched from blood (not recorded which). This TCR came from a man between 60 and 75 years old who had recovered from COVID-19. This chain links TRBV7-2 with TRBJ2-2; maybe TRBD2 (7 bases). CDR3 region: CASSRELGRGPGSTGELFF. The CDR3 DNA reads as TGTGCCAGCAGCCGCGAACTAGGGCGGGGGCCGGGATCTACCGGGGAGCTGTTTTTT.